This TCR beta chain appears in the sequencing data of a study of control samples from healthy donors and cancer patients (dated by TCRdb to about 2020). A remark on this clone: Its antigen specificity is not known. No base quality values were provided; no much bigger clone lies one nucleotide off.

Library method: the immunoSEQ multiplex PCR assay. In its TCRdb copy, this immuneACCESS table keeps in-frame sequences only and misses some clones. Where compared with another copy, unresolved V genes explain less than half of these, and the others have no known cause. For this sample there are over 100,000 clones; around 89% appear just once. 17% of the sample rests with the top ten. The CDR3 has 14 amino acids, counting the end cysteine and phenylalanine. The read is trimmed to its CDR3 DNA, 42 bases read in frame from base 1. The V end loses 5 bases and the J end loses 4 bases, and a stretch of 14 bases separates them. CDR1 and CDR2, per the germline V gene, are ENHRY and SYGVKD.

Sequencing was performed on blood. The rearrangement combines TRBV10-3 with TRBJ1-2; the D gene is perhaps TRBD1, on 5 matching bases. This TCR was recovered from a woman between 50 and 59 years old in good health. The base sequence is TGTGCCATCAGTTCAACAGGCTTTAGCTATGGCTACACCTTC. It is translated as CAISSTGFSYGYTF.